The rows below give T cell receptor beta chains drawn from one sample of a study of T cell responses to AZD1222 COVID-19 vaccine. TCRdb's copy holds only in-frame clones and misses some; the assay was immunoSEQ multiplex PCR. The top ten clones hold around 2.3% of a sample with roughly 150,000 clones, about 91% of them seen once. The sequenced sample was peripheral blood, obtained on day 0 of AZD1222 vaccination. All receptors derive from an adult in good health. Each CDR3 is given with its conserved first and last residue. The D gene is left open where the match is weak. Size values are once, few and many counts, or a class for expanded clones, and some rows have none.

J: TRBJ2-2
V: TRBV19
D: .
size: .
CDR3: CASSNQGPRTGELFF
DNA: TGTGCCAGTAGTAACCAGGGGCCCCGCACCGGGGAGCTGTTTTTT

J: TRBJ1-2
V: TRBV3-1/TRBV3-2
D: .
size: .
CDR3: CASSQVVNYGYTF
DNA: TGTGCCAGCAGCCAAGTGGTCAACTATGGCTACACCTTC

J: TRBJ1-2
V: TRBV6-2/TRBV6-3
D: .
size: .
CDR3: CASSSGELPNYGYTF
DNA: TGTGCCAGCAGTTCCGGGGAATTACCCAACTATGGCTACACCTTC

J: TRBJ1-2
V: TRBV28
D: .
size: .
CDR3: CASSFPPAGGYGYTF
DNA: TGTGCCAGCAGTTTTCCCCCCGCAGGTGGCTATGGCTACACCTTC

J: TRBJ1-2
V: TRBV5-5
D: .
size: .
CDR3: CASSLAVGESYGYTF
DNA: TGTGCCAGCAGCTTGGCCGTAGGGGAAAGCTATGGCTACACCTTC

J: TRBJ1-1
V: TRBV2
D: .
size: .
CDR3: CASSAQTVAAFF
DNA: TGTGCCAGCAGTGCCCAGACCGTGGCCGCTTTCTTT

J: TRBJ1-5
V: TRBV19
D: .
size: .
CDR3: CASTTKENSNQPQHF
DNA: TGTGCCAGTACCACGAAGGAAAATAGCAATCAGCCCCAGCATTTT

J: TRBJ2-1
V: TRBV25-1
D: .
size: .
CDR3: CASSQINEQFF
DNA: TGTGCCAGCAGTCAGATCAATGAGCAGTTCTTC

J: TRBJ1-2
V: TRBV12-3/TRBV12-4
D: .
size: .
CDR3: CASSLQGDGYTF
DNA: TGTGCCAGCAGTCTACAGGGTGATGGCTACACCTTC

J: TRBJ1-3
V: TRBV7-2
D: .
size: .
CDR3: CASSLEGFGNTIYF
DNA: TGTGCCAGCAGCTTAGAAGGGTTTGGAAACACCATATATTTT

J: TRBJ1-6
V: TRBV19
D: TRBD1
size: .
CDR3: CASSQGQGGSPLHF
DNA: TGTGCCAGTAGCCAAGGACAGGGAGGTTCACCCCTCCACTTT

J: TRBJ2-6
V: TRBV30
D: TRBD2
size: .
CDR3: CAWRVTSGGPGANVLTF
DNA: TGTGCCTGGAGGGTTACTAGCGGGGGACCCGGGGCCAACGTCCTGACTTTC

J: TRBJ1-6
V: TRBV7-3
D: .
size: .
CDR3: CASSLGGGSPLHF
DNA: TGTGCCAGCAGCTTGGGAGGGGGTTCACCCCTCCACTTT

J: TRBJ2-5
V: TRBV6-1
D: .
size: once
CDR3: CASSEYWHQETQYF
DNA: TGTGCCAGCAGTGAATATTGGCACCAAGAGACCCAGTACTTC

J: TRBJ2-7
V: TRBV5-1
D: TRBD1
size: .
CDR3: CASSLGTGRSYEQYF
DNA: TGCGCCAGCAGCCTAGGGACAGGCCGGTCCTACGAGCAGTACTTC

J: TRBJ2-1
V: TRBV11-2
D: .
size: .
CDR3: CASSLRRDNEQFF
DNA: TGTGCCAGCAGCTTAAGGAGAGACAATGAGCAGTTCTTC

J: TRBJ1-1
V: TRBV3-1/TRBV3-2
D: .
size: .
CDR3: CASSDNPPAGFF
DNA: TGTGCCAGCAGTGATAACCCCCCGGCCGGTTTCTTT

J: TRBJ2-1
V: TRBV9
D: TRBD2
size: .
CDR3: CASSVAGSGRVGVRNEQFF
DNA: TGTGCCAGCAGCGTAGCTGGTAGCGGGAGAGTTGGCGTTCGCAATGAGCAGTTCTTC

J: TRBJ1-3
V: TRBV15
D: .
size: .
CDR3: CATSRDSLRSGNTIYF
DNA: TGTGCCACCAGCAGAGACAGCCTTCGCTCTGGAAACACCATATATTTT

J: TRBJ2-3
V: TRBV28
D: .
size: .
CDR3: CASLGLTMDTQYF
DNA: TGTGCCAGCCTCGGGCTTACTATGGATACGCAGTATTTT

J: TRBJ1-5
V: TRBV3-1/TRBV3-2
D: TRBD1
size: .
CDR3: CASSQVRGINQPQHF
DNA: TGTGCCAGCAGCCAAGTCAGGGGGATCAATCAGCCCCAGCATTTT